This T cell receptor beta chain is from a study of T cells in Graves' hyperthyroidism and ophthalmopathy. Turning to this clonotype: What it binds is unknown.

RNA transcripts were the template for amplifying TCR beta CDR3 regions. Researchers ran a first-round RT-PCR on the TCR CDR3 using the HTBI primer set. Using its own MiXCR run on the multiplex PCR reads, TCRdb lists one record per CDR3 protein. This sample has fewer than 550,000 distinct CDR3 sequences, with around 14% found just once. V was pared by 2 bases and J by 6 bases, with 3 bases of the junction left unmatched. Germline-derived CDR1 and CDR2 are MNHEY and SMNVEV (reference sequence). The CDR3 has 14 amino acids. General study points: Ophthalmopathy was distinguished from stable hyperthyroidism by 13 V-J signatures. Before onset, by a median of about six months, the model predicted ophthalmopathy.

Exclusion of a patient resulted from uncontrolled infection, other autoimmune disease, pregnancy or lactation. Each diagnosis was grounded in clinical symptoms, serum thyroxine and TRAb, thyroid ultrasound, and orbital computed tomography. Specimen: blood. V usage is TRBV27 and J usage is TRBJ2-2, with 7 bases aligning to TRBD2. This TCR came from a woman aged 18-30 years with Graves' hyperthyroidism. The chain's CDR3 is CASSLLAVPGELFF. The CDR3, as DNA: TGTGCCAGCAGTTTACTAGCGGTGCCCGGGGAGCTGTTTTTT.